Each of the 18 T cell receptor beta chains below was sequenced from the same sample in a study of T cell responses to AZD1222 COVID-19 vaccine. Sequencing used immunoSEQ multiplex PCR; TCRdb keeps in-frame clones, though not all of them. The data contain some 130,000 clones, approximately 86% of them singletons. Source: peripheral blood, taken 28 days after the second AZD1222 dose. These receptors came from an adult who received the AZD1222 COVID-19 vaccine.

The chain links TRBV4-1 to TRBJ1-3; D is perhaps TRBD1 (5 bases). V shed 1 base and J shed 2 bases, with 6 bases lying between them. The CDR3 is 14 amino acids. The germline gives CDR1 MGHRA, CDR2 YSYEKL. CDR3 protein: CASSQAGTGNTIYF. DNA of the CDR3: TGCGCCAGCAGCCAAGCAGGGACTGGAAACACCATATATTTT.

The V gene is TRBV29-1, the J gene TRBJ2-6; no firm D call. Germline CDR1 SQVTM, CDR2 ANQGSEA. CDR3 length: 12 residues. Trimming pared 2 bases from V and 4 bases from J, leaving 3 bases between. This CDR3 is CSVELGANVLTF. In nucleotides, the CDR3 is TGCAGCGTTGAATTGGGGGCCAACGTCCTGACTTTC. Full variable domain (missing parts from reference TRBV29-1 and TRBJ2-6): SAVISQKPSRDICQRGTSLTIQCQVDSQVTMMFWYRQQPGQSLTLIATANQGSEATYESGFVIDKFPISRPNLTFSTLTVSNMSPEDSSIYLCSVELGANVLTFGAGSRLTVL.

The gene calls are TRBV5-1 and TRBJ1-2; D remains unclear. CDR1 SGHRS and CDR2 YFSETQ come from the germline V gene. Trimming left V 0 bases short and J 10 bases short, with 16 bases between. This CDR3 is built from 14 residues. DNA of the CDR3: TGCGCCAGCAGCTTGGGGACCCTTCAACGGGACTACACCTTC. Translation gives CASSLGTLQRDYTF.

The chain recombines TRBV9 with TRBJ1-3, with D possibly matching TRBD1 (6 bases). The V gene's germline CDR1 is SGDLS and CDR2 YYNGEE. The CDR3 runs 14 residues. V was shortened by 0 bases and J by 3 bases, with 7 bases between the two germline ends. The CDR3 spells CASSVGGGGNTIYF. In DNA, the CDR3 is TGTGCCAGCAGCGTAGGAGGGGGTGGAAACACCATATATTTT.

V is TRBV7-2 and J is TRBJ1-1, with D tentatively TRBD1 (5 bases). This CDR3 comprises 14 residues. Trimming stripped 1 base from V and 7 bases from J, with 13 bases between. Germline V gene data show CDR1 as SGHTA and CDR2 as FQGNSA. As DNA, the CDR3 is TGTGCCAGCAGCTTAGTTGGAGGGGTTAATGAAGCTTTCTTT. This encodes CASSLVGGVNEAFF.

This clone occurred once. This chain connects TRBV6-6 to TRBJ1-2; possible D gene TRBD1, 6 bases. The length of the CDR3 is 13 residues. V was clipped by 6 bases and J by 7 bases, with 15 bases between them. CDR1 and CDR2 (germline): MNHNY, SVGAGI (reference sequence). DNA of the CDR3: TGTGCCAGCAGGCCCACAGGGACCGGTGGCTACACCTTC. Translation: CASRPTGTGGYTF.

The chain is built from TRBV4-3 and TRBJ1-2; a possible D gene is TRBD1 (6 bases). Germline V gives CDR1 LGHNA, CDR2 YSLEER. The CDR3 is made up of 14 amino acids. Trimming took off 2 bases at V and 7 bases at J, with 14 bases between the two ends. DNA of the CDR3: TGCGCCAGCAGCCAAATCCAGGGGCGCGGTGGCTACACCTTC. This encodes CASSQIQGRGGYTF.

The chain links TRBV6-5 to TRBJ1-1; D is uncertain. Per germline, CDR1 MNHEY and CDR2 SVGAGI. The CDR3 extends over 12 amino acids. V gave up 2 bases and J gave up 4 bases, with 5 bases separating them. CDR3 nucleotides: TGTGCCAGCAGTTACGTGGGCACTGAAGCTTTCTTT. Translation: CASSYVGTEAFF.

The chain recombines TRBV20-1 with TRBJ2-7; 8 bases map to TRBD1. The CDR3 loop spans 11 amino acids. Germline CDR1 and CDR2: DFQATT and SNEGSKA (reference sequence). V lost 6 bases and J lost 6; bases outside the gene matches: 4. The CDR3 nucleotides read TGCAGTGCCGAAACAGGGGGCGAGCAGTACTTC. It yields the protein CSAETGGEQYF.

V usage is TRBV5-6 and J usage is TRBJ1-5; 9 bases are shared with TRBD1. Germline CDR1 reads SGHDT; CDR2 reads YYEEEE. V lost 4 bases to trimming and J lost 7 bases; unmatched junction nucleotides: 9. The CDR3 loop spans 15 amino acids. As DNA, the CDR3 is TGTGCCAGCAGCAGAGAGGGACAGGGTGAACAGCCCCAGCATTTT. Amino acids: CASSREGQGEQPQHF.

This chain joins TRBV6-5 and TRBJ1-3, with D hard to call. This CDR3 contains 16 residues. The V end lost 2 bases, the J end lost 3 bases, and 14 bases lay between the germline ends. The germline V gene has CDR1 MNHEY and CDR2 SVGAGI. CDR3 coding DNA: TGTGCCAGCAGTTACGCCGGGAGCTCGGGTGGAAACACCATATATTTT. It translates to CASSYAGSSGGNTIYF.

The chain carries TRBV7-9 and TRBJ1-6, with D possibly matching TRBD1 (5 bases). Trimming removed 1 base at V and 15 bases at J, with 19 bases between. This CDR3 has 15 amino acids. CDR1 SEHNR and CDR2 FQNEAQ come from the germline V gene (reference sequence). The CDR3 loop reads CASSLGQRGREVLHF. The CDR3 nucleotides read TGTGCCAGCAGCTTAGGACAAAGGGGCCGGGAGGTCCTCCACTTT.

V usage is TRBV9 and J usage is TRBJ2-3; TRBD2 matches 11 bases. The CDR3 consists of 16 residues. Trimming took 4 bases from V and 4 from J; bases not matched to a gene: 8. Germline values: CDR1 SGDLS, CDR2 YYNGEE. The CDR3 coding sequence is TGTGCCAGCAGCAAACCGACTAGCGGGGTCGCAGATACGCAGTATTTT. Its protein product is CASSKPTSGVADTQYF.

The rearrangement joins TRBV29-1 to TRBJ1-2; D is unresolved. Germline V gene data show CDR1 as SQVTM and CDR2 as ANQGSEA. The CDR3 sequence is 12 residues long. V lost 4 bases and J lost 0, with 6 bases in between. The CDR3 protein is CSVVTANYGYTF. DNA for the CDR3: TGCAGCGTTGTTACAGCTAACTATGGCTACACCTTC.

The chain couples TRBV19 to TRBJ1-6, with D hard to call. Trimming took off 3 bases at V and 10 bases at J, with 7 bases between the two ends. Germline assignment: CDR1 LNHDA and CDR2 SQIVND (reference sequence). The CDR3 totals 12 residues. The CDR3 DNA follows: TGTGCCAGTAGTATTGGGGAATCACCCCTCCACTTT. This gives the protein CASSIGESPLHF.

The CDR3 DNA follows: TGTGCCAGCAGCACCCGACAGGGGAAGAACACTGAAGCTTTCTTT. The encoded protein is CASSTRQGKNTEAFF. The chain links TRBV7-2 to TRBJ1-1; TRBD1 aligns across 8 bases. Germline CDR1 SGHTA, CDR2 FQGNSA. The CDR3 runs 15 residues. V lost 5 bases to trimming and J lost 1 base; unmatched junction nucleotides: 6. The variable domain in full, with the rest retrieved from reference TRBV7-2 and TRBJ1-1, is GAGVSQSPSNKVTEKGKDVELRCDPISGHTALYWYRQSLGQGLEFLIYFQGNSAPDKSGLPSDRFSAERTGGSVSTLTIQRTQQEDSAVYLCASSTRQGKNTEAFFGQGTRLTVV.

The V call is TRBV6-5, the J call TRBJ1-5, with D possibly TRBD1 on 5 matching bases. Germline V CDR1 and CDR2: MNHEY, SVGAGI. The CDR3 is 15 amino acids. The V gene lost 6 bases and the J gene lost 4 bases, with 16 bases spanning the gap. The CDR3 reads CASRPSGTPNQPQHF. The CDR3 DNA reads TGTGCCAGCAGACCCTCGGGGACCCCAAATCAGCCCCAGCATTTT.

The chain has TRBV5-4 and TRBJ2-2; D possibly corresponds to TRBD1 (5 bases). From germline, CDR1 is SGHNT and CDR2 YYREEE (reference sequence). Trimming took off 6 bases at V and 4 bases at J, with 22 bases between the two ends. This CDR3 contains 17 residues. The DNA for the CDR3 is TGTGCCAGCACCCCACAAGGGGCCCGCATGGGCACCGGGGAGCTGTTTTTT. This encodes CASTPQGARMGTGELFF.